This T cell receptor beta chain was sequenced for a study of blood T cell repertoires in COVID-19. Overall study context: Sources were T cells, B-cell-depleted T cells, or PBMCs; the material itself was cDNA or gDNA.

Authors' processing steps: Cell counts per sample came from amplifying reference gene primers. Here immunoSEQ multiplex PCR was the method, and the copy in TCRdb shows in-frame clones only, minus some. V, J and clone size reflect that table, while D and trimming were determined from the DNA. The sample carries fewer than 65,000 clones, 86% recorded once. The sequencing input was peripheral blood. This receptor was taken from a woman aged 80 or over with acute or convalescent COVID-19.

In nucleotides, the CDR3 is TGTGCCTGGAGTCTAGGGACAGGGGCTGGTGGAAACACCATATATTTT. Its protein product is CAWSLGTGAGGNTIYF. The V and J genes are TRBV30 and TRBJ1-3; 10 bases are shared with TRBD1. In germline, CDR1 is GTSNPN, CDR2 SVGIG (reference sequence). This CDR3 has 16 amino acids. Unmatched junction bases numbered 7, after V lost 2 bases and J lost 3 bases.